This T cell receptor (beta chain) was found in a study of blood T cells in healthy people across ages. Together with a sample-barcoded 5' primer, a J-beta primer mix was included in a second PCR lasting about 7 to 11 cycles. A tag from a template-switch adaptor with 12 random nucleotides marked each cDNA molecule. TCRdb ran MiXCR on the 5' RACE reads and lists one entry per CDR3 protein. The data show more than 650,000 distinct CDR3 sequences, 20% to 25% seen once. This CDR3 region has 15 residues. J was trimmed by 7 bases and V by 10 bases; bases with no gene match: 15. CDR1 is ENHRY and CDR2 is SYGVKD in the germline V gene.

The J gene is TRBJ2-1, the V gene TRBV10-3, with 8 nucleotides matching TRBD2. The sequencing sample was made of blood. The clonotype was recovered from a man in his 70s in good health. CDR3 loop: CATAPGGDLVNEQFF. The CDR3 nucleotides read TGTGCCACTGCGCCCGGGGGGGATCTGGTTAATGAGCAGTTCTTC.